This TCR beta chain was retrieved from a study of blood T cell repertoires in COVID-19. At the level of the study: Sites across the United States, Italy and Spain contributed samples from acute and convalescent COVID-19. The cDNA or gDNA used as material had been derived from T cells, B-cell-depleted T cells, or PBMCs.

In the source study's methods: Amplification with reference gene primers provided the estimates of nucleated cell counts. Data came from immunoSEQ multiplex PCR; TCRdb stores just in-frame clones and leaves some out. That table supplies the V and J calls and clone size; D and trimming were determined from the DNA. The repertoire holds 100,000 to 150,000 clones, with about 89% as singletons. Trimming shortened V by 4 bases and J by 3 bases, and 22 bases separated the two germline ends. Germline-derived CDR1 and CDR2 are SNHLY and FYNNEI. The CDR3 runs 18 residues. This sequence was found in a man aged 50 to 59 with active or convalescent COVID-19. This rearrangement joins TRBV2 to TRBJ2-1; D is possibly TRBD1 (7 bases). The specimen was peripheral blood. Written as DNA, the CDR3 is TGTGCCAGCAGTGTTGAGGTAACGGAGGGGGCCCACTACAATGAGCAGTTCTTC. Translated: CASSVEVTEGAHYNEQFF.